The rows below give T cell receptor beta chains drawn from one sample of a study of response to subunit inactivated influenza vaccine. From the RT-PCR reads, TCRdb called clonotypes with MiXCR, one entry per CDR3 protein. Counted here are 400,000 to 650,000 distinct CDR3 sequences, 6% to 9% occurring once; the ten biggest clones make up about 12%. This specimen consisted of PBMCs from blood, obtained roughly 24 months after vaccination. The receptor set was obtained from a man aged 50-75 years who received an inactivated influenza vaccine. Both conserved end residues are part of each CDR3. A D gene is named only where the DNA matches it firmly. For some rows the clone size is stated as once, few or many, or as a class when expanded; others skip it.

V gene,clone size,J gene,D gene,CDR3 DNA,CDR3 protein
TRBV11-1,few,TRBJ2-5,TRBD2,TGTGCCAGCAGCTTAGCGAAGAACTGGCTAGCGGATCAAGAGACCCAGTACTTC,CASSLAKNWLADQETQYF
TRBV4-2,.,TRBJ2-2,TRBD1,TGTGCCAGCAGCGCGAAGGGGACAGGGGGCAACACCGGGGAGCTGTTTTTT,CASSAKGTGGNTGELFF
TRBV14,many,TRBJ1-2,.,TGTGCCAGCAGCCTGAGTTTCGGGTCCTACTATGGCTACACCTTC,CASSLSFGSYYGYTF
TRBV11-2,.,TRBJ1-1,TRBD1,TGTGCCAGCAGCCCCCTGACAGGGCAGTCCGTGAACACTGAAGCTTTCTTT,CASSPLTGQSVNTEAFF
TRBV20-1,.,TRBJ2-3,TRBD2,TGCAGTGCTGCTACTAGCGGGAGCACAGATACGCAGTATTTT,CSAATSGSTDTQYF
TRBV11-1,.,TRBJ2-3,.,TGTGCCAGCAGCACCAGGACCCCGGATACGCAGTATTTT,CASSTRTPDTQYF
TRBV12-3/TRBV12-4,many,TRBJ2-5,.,TGTGCCAGCAGTTTAAGAAGACAGGCCGAGACCCAGTACTTC,CASSLRRQAETQYF
TRBV4-1,.,TRBJ2-3,.,TGCGCCAGCAGCCAAGAGTGGGGGTTACCTAGCACAGATACGCAGTATTTT,CASSQEWGLPSTDTQYF
TRBV20-1,many,TRBJ2-1,TRBD2,TGCAGTGCTCCGAAGGATCTAGCGGGAGGGTCTTACAATGAGCAGTTCTTC,CSAPKDLAGGSYNEQFF
TRBV4-3,many,TRBJ1-2,TRBD1,TGCGCCAGCAGCCCAATGGGACAGGGTGTCAACTATGGCTACACCTTC,CASSPMGQGVNYGYTF
TRBV9,few,TRBJ2-3,.,TGTGCCAGCAGCGTAGGCCGCGGGACGGGGCGGACAGATACGCAGTATTTT,CASSVGRGTGRTDTQYF
TRBV5-6,few,TRBJ2-7,.,TGTGCCAGCAGCGGGGACACCTCCTACGAGCAGTACTTC,CASSGDTSYEQYF
TRBV9,.,TRBJ2-7,TRBD2,TGTGCCAGCAGCCCTGATCCGGGACTAACCTACGAGCAGTACTTC,CASSPDPGLTYEQYF
TRBV3-1,few,TRBJ1-6,.,TGTGCCAGCAGCCAATCGACCAATTCACCCCTCCACTTT,CASSQSTNSPLHF
TRBV7-6,few,TRBJ2-7,TRBD1,TGTGCCAGCAGCTTAACTCCCGACCACCAGGGGGACGAGCAGTACTTC,CASSLTPDHQGDEQYF
TRBV29-1,many,TRBJ2-1,TRBD1,TGCAGCGTTGGCAGGGGGCCGGGGATCAACAATGAGCAGTTCTTC,CSVGRGPGINNEQFF
TRBV12-3/TRBV12-4,few,TRBJ2-7,.,TGTGCCAGCACCCACGGCATGCAGGCCTACGAGCAGTACTTC,CASTHGMQAYEQYF
TRBV7-9,few,TRBJ1-2,.,TGTGCCAGCAGCAGGGAAGAAGTCTACACCTTC,CASSREEVYTF
TRBV19,many,TRBJ1-1,.,TGTGCCAGTAGTGTCGGACAGCCGAACACTGAAGCTTTCTTT,CASSVGQPNTEAFF
TRBV9,.,TRBJ2-2,TRBD2,TGTGCCAGCAGCCCCCACGGAGCGGGAGAGGCCGGGGAGCTGTTTTTT,CASSPHGAGEAGELFF
TRBV7-8,.,TRBJ2-3,TRBD1,TGTGCCAGCAGCCCACAGGGGCACCCGCAGGGAGATACGCAGTATTTT,CASSPQGHPQGDTQYF
TRBV7-9,.,TRBJ2-7,.,TGTGCCAGCAGCTCCCCGGGCAGGGGAGATTACGAGCAGTACTTC,CASSSPGRGDYEQYF
TRBV6-2/TRBV6-3,few,TRBJ2-1,.,TGTGCCAGCAGTTACTCTGTTGGTCGCGGGGCGTCCTACAATGAGCAGTTCTTC,CASSYSVGRGASYNEQFF
TRBV6-6,few,TRBJ2-7,.,TGTGCCCATAGTGTGGAAAGCTCCTACGAGCAGTACTTC,CAHSVESSYEQYF
TRBV12-3/TRBV12-4,many,TRBJ2-2,.,TGTGCCAGCAGTTTTAGGCAGGGGAACACCGGGGAGCTGTTTTTT,CASSFRQGNTGELFF
TRBV11-2,.,TRBJ2-5,TRBD1,TGTGCCAGCAGCTTAGTTGGGACAGGGGGGGCCCAGTACTTC,CASSLVGTGGAQYF
TRBV12-3/TRBV12-4,.,TRBJ2-7,.,TGTGCCAGCAGGGAACCGGGCCCCTCCTACGAGCAGTACTTC,CASREPGPSYEQYF
TRBV29-1,many,TRBJ2-5,TRBD1,TGCAGCGTTCAACCGGGACAGGGGAAGGCCCAGTACTTC,CSVQPGQGKAQYF
TRBV5-6,.,TRBJ2-7,.,TGTGCCATCAGCCCCGGTCTGCCCTGCGAGCAGTACTTC,CAISPGLPCEQYF
TRBV12-3/TRBV12-4,few,TRBJ2-1,.,TGTGCCAGCAGTTTGCAGTGGAGCTCCTACAATGAGCAGTTCTTC,CASSLQWSSYNEQFF
TRBV28,.,TRBJ2-2,.,TGTGCCAGCAGTTTACTTACAGCTGGGACCGGGGAGCTGTTTTTT,CASSLLTAGTGELFF
TRBV4-2,.,TRBJ2-1,TRBD2,TGTGCCAGCAGCCAATCTACTAGCGGGGCAGACTACAATGAGCAGTTCTTC,CASSQSTSGADYNEQFF
TRBV9,few,TRBJ2-5,.,TGTGCCAGCAGCGTAAGGCCCGGAGAGACCCAGTACTTC,CASSVRPGETQYF
TRBV6-5,few,TRBJ2-2,TRBD1,TGTGCCAGCAGTTACTCGGCAGGGGGTGGAACCGGGGAGCTGTTTTTT,CASSYSAGGGTGELFF
TRBV25-1,.,TRBJ2-1,TRBD2,TGTGCCAGCAGCCCTAGCGGGAGTAGGGGTGAGCAGTTCTTC,CASSPSGSRGEQFF
TRBV6-1,.,TRBJ1-6,.,TGTGCCAGCCTCCCGGGGAGCCGCAACTCACCCCTCCACTTT,CASLPGSRNSPLHF
TRBV30,.,TRBJ2-7,.,TGTGCCTGGTCGCCGGGGATCGAGCAGTACTTC,CAWSPGIEQYF
TRBV11-2,.,TRBJ2-4,.,TGTGCCAGCACCCCTGCCCGGGGACACACCCCGCTAGCCAAAAACATTCAGTACTTC,CASTPARGHTPLAKNIQYF
TRBV19,.,TRBJ2-1,TRBD2,TGTGCCAGTAGTACCCTAAGCGGGAGGGCCAATGAGCAGTTCTTC,CASSTLSGRANEQFF
TRBV2,few,TRBJ1-2,.,TGTGCCAGCAGTGCACCCACTCCTTTGTACACCTTC,CASSAPTPLYTF